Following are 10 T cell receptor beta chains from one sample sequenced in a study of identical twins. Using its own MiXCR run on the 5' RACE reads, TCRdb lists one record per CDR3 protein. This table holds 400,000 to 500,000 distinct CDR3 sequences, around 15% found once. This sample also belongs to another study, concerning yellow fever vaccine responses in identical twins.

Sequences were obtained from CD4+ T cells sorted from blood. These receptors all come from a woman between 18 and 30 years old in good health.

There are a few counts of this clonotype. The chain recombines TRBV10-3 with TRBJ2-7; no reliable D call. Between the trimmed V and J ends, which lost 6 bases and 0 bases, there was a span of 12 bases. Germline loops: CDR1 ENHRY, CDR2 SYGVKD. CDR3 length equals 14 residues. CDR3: CAISADASSYEQYF. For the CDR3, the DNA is TGTGCCATCAGCGCGGATGCGAGCTCCTACGAGCAGTACTTC.

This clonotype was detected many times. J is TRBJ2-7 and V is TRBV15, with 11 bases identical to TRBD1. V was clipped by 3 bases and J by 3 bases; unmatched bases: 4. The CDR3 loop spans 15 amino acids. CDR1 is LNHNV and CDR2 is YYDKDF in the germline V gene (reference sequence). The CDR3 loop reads CATSRSGTGGYEQYF. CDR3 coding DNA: TGTGCCACCAGCAGGTCCGGGACAGGGGGCTACGAGCAGTACTTC.

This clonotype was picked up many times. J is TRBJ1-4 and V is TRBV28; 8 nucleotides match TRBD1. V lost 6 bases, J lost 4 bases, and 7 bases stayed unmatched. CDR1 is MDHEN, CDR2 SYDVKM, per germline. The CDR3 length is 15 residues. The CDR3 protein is CASRPQGAGNEKLFF. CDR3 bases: TGTGCCAGCAGGCCCCAGGGGGCGGGTAATGAAAAACTGTTTTTT. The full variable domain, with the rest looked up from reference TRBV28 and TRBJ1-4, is DVKVTQSSRYLVKRTGEKVFLECVQDMDHENMFWYRQDPGLGLRLIYFSYDVKMKEKGDIPEGYSVSREKKERFSLILESASTNQTSMYLCASRPQGAGNEKLFFGSGTQLSVL.

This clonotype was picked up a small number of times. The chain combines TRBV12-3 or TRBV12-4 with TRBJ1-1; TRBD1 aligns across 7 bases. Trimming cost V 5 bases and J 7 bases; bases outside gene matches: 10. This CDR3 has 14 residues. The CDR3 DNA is TGTGCCAGCAGTCGAACAGGGGTAAGTGGTGAAGCTTTCTTT. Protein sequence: CASSRTGVSGEAFF.

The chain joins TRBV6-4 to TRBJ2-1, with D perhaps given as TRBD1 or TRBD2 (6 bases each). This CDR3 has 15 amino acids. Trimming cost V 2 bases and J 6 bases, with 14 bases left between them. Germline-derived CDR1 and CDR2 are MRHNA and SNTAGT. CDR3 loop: CASSDEGGVPNEQFF. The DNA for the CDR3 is TGTGCCAGCAGTGACGAGGGGGGCGTCCCCAATGAGCAGTTCTTC.

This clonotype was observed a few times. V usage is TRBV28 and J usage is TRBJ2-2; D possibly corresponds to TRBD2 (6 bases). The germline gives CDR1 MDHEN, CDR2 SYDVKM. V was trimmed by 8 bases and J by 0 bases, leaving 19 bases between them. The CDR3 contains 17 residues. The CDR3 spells CASFPLGGAANTGELFF. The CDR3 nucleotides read TGTGCCAGCTTTCCCCTTGGCGGGGCCGCGAACACCGGGGAGCTGTTTTTT.

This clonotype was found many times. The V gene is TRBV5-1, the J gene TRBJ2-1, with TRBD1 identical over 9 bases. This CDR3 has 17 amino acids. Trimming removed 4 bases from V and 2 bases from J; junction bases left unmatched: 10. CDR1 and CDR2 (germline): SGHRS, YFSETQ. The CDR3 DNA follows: TGCGCCAGCAGCCCAGGGATGGACAGGGGAGCCTACAATGAGCAGTTCTTC. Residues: CASSPGMDRGAYNEQFF.

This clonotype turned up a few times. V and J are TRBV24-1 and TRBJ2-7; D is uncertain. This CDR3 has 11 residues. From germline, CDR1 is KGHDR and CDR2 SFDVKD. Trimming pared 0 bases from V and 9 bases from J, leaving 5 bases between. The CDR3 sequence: CATSDLNRQYF. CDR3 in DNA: TGTGCCACCAGTGATTTGAACAGGCAGTACTTC.

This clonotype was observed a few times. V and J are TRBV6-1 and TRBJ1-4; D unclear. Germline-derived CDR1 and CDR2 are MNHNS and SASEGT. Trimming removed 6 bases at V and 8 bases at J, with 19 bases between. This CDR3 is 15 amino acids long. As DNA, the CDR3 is TGTGCCAGCAGCCATCAAAAGGGTAGTACGGAAAAACTGTTTTTT. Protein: CASSHQKGSTEKLFF.

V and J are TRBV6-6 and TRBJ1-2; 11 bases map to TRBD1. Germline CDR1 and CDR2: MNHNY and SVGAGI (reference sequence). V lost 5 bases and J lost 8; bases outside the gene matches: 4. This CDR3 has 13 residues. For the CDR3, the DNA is TGTGCCAGCAGTGGACAGGGGGCGGGCGGCTACACCTTC. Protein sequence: CASSGQGAGGYTF.